This T cell receptor (beta chain) appears in the sequencing data of a study of CD4+ T cells in melanoma. This CDR3 contains 16 residues. The ends lost 5 bases at V and 4 bases at J; junction bases unmatched: 10. CDR1 is LNHDA and CDR2 is SQIVND in the germline V gene (reference sequence). Data came from immunoSEQ multiplex PCR; TCRdb stores just in-frame clones and leaves some out. This table has 20,000 or so clones, roughly 80% appearing once. The gene calls are TRBV19 and TRBJ1-5, with TRBD1 matching over 8 bases. The specimen sequenced was cells from a culture (not recorded whether cultured in vitro). This TCR came from a human donor with melanoma. The CDR3 loop is CASSSGRDRTNQPQHF. CDR3 DNA: TGTGCCAGTAGTTCGGGCCGGGACAGGACAAATCAGCCCCAGCATTTT.